This T cell receptor (beta chain) was sequenced during a study of T cells after yellow fever vaccination. Across the study: Fractions containing few cells were prepared with SMART-Seq v4 Ultra Low Input. Study-wide points: Weaker, the secondary response peaked sooner, at day 5 versus 15.

On this clonotype: Its antigen is as yet unknown.

A 5'RACE template-switching step, the method used to make TCR cDNA, added a universal primer site and UMIs. TCRdb redid the calling of the 5' RACE reads with MiXCR, one entry per CDR3 protein. Of 150,000 to 200,000 distinct CDR3 sequences detected, more than 9.5% appear once; the ten largest clones hold 30% to 45%. Looked up from germline, CDR1 is SGHTA and CDR2 is FQGTGA. This CDR3 has 15 amino acids. Trimming stripped 2 bases from V and 2 bases from J, with 11 bases between. The clonotype originates from a man aged 18 to 29 who received the YFV17D yellow fever vaccine. Sample: CD8+ T cells sorted from PBMCs, taken 15 days after the yellow fever booster vaccination. The chain uses TRBV7-3 and TRBJ2-3, with D tentatively TRBD1 or TRBD2 (6 bases each). The CDR3 region is CASSLVGGYTDTQYF. CDR3 coding DNA: TGTGCCAGCAGCTTAGTCGGGGGCTACACAGATACGCAGTATTTT. Variable domain in full (rest from reference TRBV7-3 and TRBJ2-3): GAGVSQTPSNKVTEKGKYVELRCDPISGHTALYWYRQSLGQGPEFLIYFQGTGAADDSGLPNDRFFAVRPEGSVSTLKIQRTERGDSAVYLCASSLVGGYTDTQYFGPGTRLTVL.